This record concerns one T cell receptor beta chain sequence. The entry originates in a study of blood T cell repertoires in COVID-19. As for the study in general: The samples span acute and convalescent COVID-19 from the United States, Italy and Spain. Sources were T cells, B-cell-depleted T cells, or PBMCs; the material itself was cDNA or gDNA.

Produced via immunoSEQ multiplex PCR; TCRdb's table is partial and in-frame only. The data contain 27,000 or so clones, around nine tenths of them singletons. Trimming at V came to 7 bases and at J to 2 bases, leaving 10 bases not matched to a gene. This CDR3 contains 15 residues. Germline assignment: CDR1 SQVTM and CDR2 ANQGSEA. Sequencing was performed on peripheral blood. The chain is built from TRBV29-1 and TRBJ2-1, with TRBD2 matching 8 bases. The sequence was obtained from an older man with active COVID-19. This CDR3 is CSAETGSGAYNEQFF. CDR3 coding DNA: TGCAGCGCCGAAACCGGTAGCGGGGCCTACAATGAGCAGTTCTTC.